Each of the 24 T cell receptor beta chains below was sequenced from the same sample in a study of cytomegalovirus exposure and HLA in healthy donors. The primer mix had 60 Vbeta and 13 Jbeta primers. This table comes from immunoSEQ multiplex PCR, and its TCRdb copy is limited to in-frame clones, with some not included. The repertoire holds 170,000 or so clones, with 81% as singletons. The sequencing input was PBMCs. These receptors were obtained from a woman aged 25-40 years in good health and CMV-seronegative.

This chain uses TRBV6-1 with TRBJ1-2; tentatively, D is TRBD1 (5 bases). CDR1 is MNHNS, CDR2 SASEGT, per germline. CDR3 size: 16 residues. The V end lost 2 bases, the J end lost 3 bases, and 16 bases lay between the germline ends. The CDR3 sequence is CASSERIGVWDYGYTF. Written as DNA, the CDR3 is TGTGCCAGCAGTGAACGCATAGGGGTCTGGGACTATGGCTACACCTTC.

The chain links TRBV6-6 to TRBJ1-2; TRBD1 might be the D (6 bases). Trimming removed 2 bases at V and 8 bases at J, with 9 bases between. CDR1 and CDR2 (germline): MNHNY, SVGAGI (reference sequence). The CDR3 has 12 amino acids. CDR3 nucleotide sequence: TGTGCCAGCAGTTACAGGGACACAGGCTACACCTTC. Translated, it gives CASSYRDTGYTF.

The rearrangement links TRBV9 to TRBJ2-3, with TRBD2 as a possible D gene (6 bases). The V end was cut by 4 bases, the J end by 1 base, with 16 bases between. The germline V gene has CDR1 SGDLS and CDR2 YYNGEE. This CDR3 is built from 16 residues. CDR3 sequence: CASSPEVGEGTDTQYF. The CDR3 DNA reads as TGTGCCAGCAGCCCAGAGGTTGGGGAGGGCACAGATACGCAGTATTTT.

This clone was detected only a few times. This chain uses TRBV5-4 with TRBJ2-7; 9 positions match TRBD2. CDR3 length: 15 residues. The V gene end was trimmed by 0 bases and the J gene end by 1 base; junction bases not matched to a gene: 2. CDR1 is SGHNT, CDR2 YYREEE, per germline (reference sequence). In DNA, the CDR3 is TGTGCCAGCAGCTTGGGGACTAGCGCTTCCTACGAGCAGTACTTC. It specifies CASSLGTSASYEQYF.

This clone has just one count. The chain recombines TRBV10-2 with TRBJ2-1; TRBD1 might be the D (6 bases). CDR3 length: 14 residues. The germline gives CDR1 WSHSY, CDR2 SAAADI. V dropped 7 bases and J dropped 0 bases, with 10 bases sitting between them. The CDR3 reads CASKRDTSYNEQFF. The DNA for the CDR3 is TGCGCCAGCAAACGGGACACCTCCTACAATGAGCAGTTCTTC.

The chain carries TRBV4-3 and TRBJ1-1, with 8 bases fitting TRBD1. Germline lookup yields CDR1 LGHNA and CDR2 YSLEER. Unmatched junction bases numbered 11, after V lost 2 bases and J lost 6 bases. This CDR3 has 16 amino acids. CDR3 in amino acids: CASSQSWFRGLPEAFF. The CDR3 nucleotides read TGCGCCAGCAGCCAATCTTGGTTCAGGGGGCTTCCTGAAGCTTTCTTT.

This rearrangement joins TRBV7-3 to TRBJ2-1; no definite D call. The CDR3 has 14 amino acids. The V and J ends lost 5 bases and 4 bases respectively, with 12 bases between them. Germline V lookup: CDR1 SGHTA, CDR2 FQGTGA. The CDR3 loop is CASSKDNFYNEQFF. CDR3 coding DNA: TGTGCCAGCAGCAAAGACAACTTTTACAATGAGCAGTTCTTC.

This rearrangement joins TRBV15 to TRBJ2-5, with 8 bases lining up with TRBD1. V lost 0 bases, J lost 5 bases, and 5 bases stayed unmatched. This CDR3 is 15 amino acids long. CDR1 and CDR2 (germline): LNHNV, YYDKDF (reference sequence). The CDR3 sequence is CATSRDRTGRETQYF. The CDR3 coding sequence is TGTGCCACCAGCAGAGACCGGACAGGGAGGGAGACCCAGTACTTC.

The rearrangement uses TRBV11-3 and TRBJ2-5, with TRBD2 as a possible D gene (5 bases). The CDR3 contains 12 residues. Trimming took off 5 bases at V and 11 bases at J, with 15 bases between the two ends. Germline assignment: CDR1 SGHNT and CDR2 YENEEA. This CDR3 is CASSEGYWEQYF. The CDR3 DNA reads as TGTGCCAGCAGCGAAGGGTACTGGGAGCAGTACTTC.

This chain uses TRBV9 with TRBJ2-7, with 10 bases aligning to TRBD1. There are 17 residues in the CDR3. CDR1 and CDR2 from the germline V gene are SGDLS and YYNGEE. The J segment lost 3 bases and the V segment lost 0 bases, leaving 9 bases of the junction unmatched. This chain's CDR3 is CASSVAAFGTGDYEQYF. The CDR3, as DNA: TGTGCCAGCAGCGTAGCGGCCTTTGGGACAGGGGACTACGAGCAGTACTTC.

This clone was recorded only once. The chain is built from TRBV7-9 and TRBJ2-1, with unresolved D. The CDR3 runs 12 residues. The V and J ends lost 5 bases and 8 bases respectively, with 10 bases between them. Germline CDR1 and CDR2: SEHNR and FQNEAQ (reference sequence). The CDR3 nucleotides are TGTGCCAGCAGCCCCGTCTCGGATGAGCAGTTCTTC. It yields the protein CASSPVSDEQFF.

The CDR3 DNA is TGTGCCAGCAGCTCAATGGGACTAGCGGGAGCGGAGACCCAGTACTTC. Its protein product is CASSSMGLAGAETQYF. The chain couples TRBV7-2 to TRBJ2-5, with 14 bases aligning to TRBD2. CDR1 and CDR2 from the germline V gene are SGHTA and FQGNSA. The length of the CDR3 is 16 residues. The trim removed 4 bases at V and 5 bases at J, leaving 6 bases unmatched. Looking up the rest from reference TRBV7-2 and TRBJ2-5 gives the full variable domain: GAGVSQSPSNKVTEKGKDVELRCDPISGHTALYWYRQSLGQGLEFLIYFQGNSAPDKSGLPSDRFSAERTGGSVSTLTIQRTQQEDSAVYLCASSSMGLAGAETQYFGPGTRLLVL.

This clone has just one count. The chain couples TRBV14 to TRBJ2-7; D remains ambiguous. This CDR3 comprises 15 residues. Germline loops: CDR1 SGHDN, CDR2 FVKESK. V was cut by 1 base and J by 2 bases, with 12 bases left in between. In nucleotides, the CDR3 is TGTGCCAGCAGCCAAGGCCCTCGAGCAACCTACGAGCAGTACTTC. This codes for CASSQGPRATYEQYF.

The rearrangement joins TRBV28 to TRBJ2-3; 10 positions agree with TRBD1. This CDR3 contains 14 residues. The J segment lost 5 bases and the V segment lost 5 bases, leaving 4 bases of the junction unmatched. Germline CDR1 MDHEN, CDR2 SYDVKM. CDR3 in DNA: TGTGCCAGCAGTGACAGGGGGCAGGGAGATACGCAGTATTTT. Residues: CASSDRGQGDTQYF.

This chain joins TRBV29-1 and TRBJ2-5, with unresolved D. Trimming pared 3 bases from V and 1 base from J, leaving 9 bases between. This CDR3 is built from 13 residues. CDR1 is SQVTM and CDR2 is ANQGSEA in the germline V gene. The CDR3 is CSVDGIAQETQYF. CDR3 bases: TGCAGCGTTGACGGCATAGCCCAAGAGACCCAGTACTTC.

The V and J genes are TRBV19 and TRBJ2-6, with D possibly being TRBD1 (6 bases). Trimming took off 4 bases at V and 1 base at J, with 8 bases between the two ends. Per germline, CDR1 LNHDA and CDR2 SQIVND (reference sequence). The CDR3 spans 15 residues. The CDR3 loop is CASSTGASGANVLTF. The CDR3 DNA sequence: TGTGCCAGTAGTACAGGGGCGTCTGGGGCCAACGTCCTGACTTTC.

This clone was seen a handful of times. This chain joins TRBV15 and TRBJ2-4, with TRBD2 matching 9 bases. Germline-derived CDR1 and CDR2 are LNHNV and YYDKDF (reference sequence). J lost 0 bases, V lost 0 bases, and 6 bases had no gene match. This CDR3 is built from 18 residues. For the CDR3, the DNA is TGTGCCACCAGCAGAGAAGGGCTAGCGGGAATAGCCAAAAACATTCAGTACTTC. It is translated as CATSREGLAGIAKNIQYF.

The chain carries TRBV11-2 and TRBJ2-7; D unclear. Trimming removed 2 bases from V and 6 bases from J, with 8 bases in between. Germline V CDR1 and CDR2: SGHAT, FQNNGV. This CDR3 is 12 amino acids long. This chain's CDR3 is CASSLSSGEQYF. The DNA for the CDR3 is TGTGCCAGCAGCTTATCGTCGGGCGAGCAGTACTTC. Looking up the rest from reference TRBV11-2 and TRBJ2-7 gives the full variable domain: EAGVAQSPRYKIIEKRQSVAFWCNPISGHATLYWYQQILGQGPKLLIQFQNNGVVDDSQLPKDRFSAERLKGVDSTLKIQPAKLEDSAVYLCASSLSSGEQYFGPGTRLTVT.

J is TRBJ2-2 and V is TRBV5-1; 9 bases are a match to TRBD2. V shed 0 bases, J shed 4 bases, and the junction held 7 bases outside the gene matches. The CDR3 extends over 17 amino acids. CDR1 is SGHRS and CDR2 is YFSETQ in the germline V gene. The CDR3 spells CASSLVSSGIVTGELFF. The DNA for the CDR3 is TGCGCCAGCAGCTTGGTGTCTAGCGGGATTGTCACCGGGGAGCTGTTTTTT.

The chain employs TRBV7-2 and TRBJ2-2; perhaps TRBD2 as D (5 bases). The CDR3 runs to 16 residues. The germline V and J ends were trimmed by 5 bases and 4 bases, with 17 bases remaining between them. Germline V gene sequence: CDR1 SGHTA, CDR2 FQGNSA. CDR3 sequence reads: CASSKQLLGITGELFF. CDR3 in DNA: TGTGCCAGCAGCAAACAACTACTAGGTATCACCGGGGAGCTGTTTTTT.

CDR3 sequence reads: CASSLQREKLFF. DNA of the CDR3: TGTGCCAGCAGCCTTCAGCGCGAAAAACTGTTTTTT. The V and J genes are TRBV28 and TRBJ1-4; D unresolved. The germline CDR1 and CDR2 sequences are MDHEN and SYDVKM. There are 12 residues in the CDR3. V gave up 6 bases and J gave up 8 bases, with 10 bases separating them.

The chain is built from TRBV7-9 and TRBJ2-1, with a weak D call TRBD1 (5 bases). CDR1 is SEHNR, CDR2 FQNEAQ, per germline (reference sequence). With 4 bases removed from V and 3 bases from J, the gap between germline ends came to 7 bases. There are 13 residues in the CDR3. The CDR3 bases are TGTGCCAGCAGCTCCGACAGCTACAATGAGCAGTTCTTC. Amino acid sequence: CASSSDSYNEQFF.

J is TRBJ2-1 and V is TRBV7-9; 9 nucleotides line up with TRBD1. V shed 5 bases, J shed 7 bases, and the junction held 6 bases outside the gene matches. This CDR3 spans 14 amino acids. Germline loops: CDR1 SEHNR, CDR2 FQNEAQ (reference sequence). CDR3 coding DNA: TGTGCCAGCAGCCCACAGGGGGCGGGGAATGAGCAGTTCTTC. Translation gives CASSPQGAGNEQFF.

The rearrangement joins TRBV28 to TRBJ2-6; TRBD1 might be the D (6 bases). The V gene lost 6 bases and the J gene lost 4 bases, with 13 bases spanning the gap. Per the germline V gene, CDR1 is MDHEN and CDR2 is SYDVKM. This CDR3 comprises 15 residues. Here the CDR3 reads CASRPQGPGANVLTF. CDR3 DNA sequence: TGTGCCAGCAGGCCACAGGGTCCGGGGGCCAACGTCCTGACTTTC. The whole variable domain, filled in from reference TRBV28 and TRBJ2-6, reads DVKVTQSSRYLVKRTGEKVFLECVQDMDHENMFWYRQDPGLGLRLIYFSYDVKMKEKGDIPEGYSVSREKKERFSLILESASTNQTSMYLCASRPQGPGANVLTFGAGSRLTVL.